This T cell receptor beta chain comes out of a study of T cell responses to AZD1222 COVID-19 vaccine. Points from the study as a whole: Only six or seven AZD1222 recipients tested seropositive at baseline. Nearly half of spike-specific TCRs reportedly go after variant regions that carry no mutations. Breadth and depth of Spike-specific TCRs rose after two AZD1222 doses.

This clone has more than one count but fewer than ten. What it recognizes is unknown. Assay used: immunoSEQ multiplex PCR; TCRdb lists only in-frame clones, some missing. The data hold about 100,000 clones, with just under 90% observed a single time. The CDR3 has 19 residues. J lost 1 base, V lost 1 base, and 12 bases had no gene match. Germline CDR1 and CDR2: SEHNR and FQNEAQ (reference sequence). This TCR was sampled from an adult in good health. Material: peripheral blood, obtained on day 0 of AZD1222 vaccination. This chain uses TRBV7-9 with TRBJ2-2; 7 nucleotides line up with TRBD2. The CDR3 sequence is CASSLGYRGSSGNTGELFF. The CDR3 DNA is TGTGCCAGCAGCTTAGGATACCGCGGGTCTAGCGGGAACACCGGGGAGCTGTTTTTT.